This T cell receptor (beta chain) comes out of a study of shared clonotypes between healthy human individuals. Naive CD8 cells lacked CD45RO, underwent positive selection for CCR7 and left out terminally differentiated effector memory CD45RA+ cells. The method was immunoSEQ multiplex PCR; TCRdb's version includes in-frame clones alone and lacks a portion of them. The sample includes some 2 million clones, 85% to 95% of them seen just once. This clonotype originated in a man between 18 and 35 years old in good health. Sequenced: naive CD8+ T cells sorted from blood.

The CDR3 region has the DNA TGTGCCATCAGTGTAACGCAGGGTAGTGGAGAGACCCAGTACTTC. Its protein is CAISVTQGSGETQYF. This chain uses TRBV10-3 with TRBJ2-5; a possible D gene is TRBD1 (5 bases). This CDR3 is 15 amino acids long. V was shortened by 4 bases and J by 4 bases, with 16 bases between the two germline ends. Germline-derived CDR1 and CDR2 are ENHRY and SYGVKD.